The 23 T cell receptor beta chains listed next were all sequenced from one sample in a study of radiotherapy plus CTLA-4 blockade in lung cancer. The method was immunoSEQ multiplex PCR; TCRdb's version includes in-frame clones alone and lacks a portion of them. The repertoire includes roughly 90,000 clones, around 80% of them detected once, and under 30% sits in the top ten. Here the sequenced sample was peripheral blood, taken from a patient treated with radiotherapy plus ipilimumab. The receptors stem from a human donor with non-small cell lung cancer that progressed on radiotherapy plus ipilimumab.

The J gene is TRBJ1-4, the V gene TRBV5-6; a possible D gene is TRBD1 (6 bases). The CDR3 loop spans 14 amino acids. Deletions cut 2 bases from V and 7 bases from J, with 12 bases between. Germline assignment: CDR1 SGHDT and CDR2 YYEEEE. This CDR3 is CASSFWGASEKLFF. CDR3 nucleotide sequence: TGTGCCAGCAGCTTTTGGGGGGCAAGTGAAAAACTGTTTTTT.

The chain uses TRBV28 and TRBJ2-2; D is uncertain. The CDR3 extends over 13 amino acids. Trimming took 3 bases from V and 6 from J, leaving 8 bases between them. In germline, CDR1 is MDHEN, CDR2 SYDVKM. CDR3 amino acids: CASSLGSAGELFF. Here the CDR3 DNA reads TGTGCCAGCAGTTTGGGGTCCGCCGGGGAGCTGTTTTTT. Complete variable domain (other parts from reference TRBV28 and TRBJ2-2): DVKVTQSSRYLVKRTGEKVFLECVQDMDHENMFWYRQDPGLGLRLIYFSYDVKMKEKGDIPEGYSVSREKKERFSLILESASTNQTSMYLCASSLGSAGELFFGEGSRLTVL.

This chain uses TRBV7-8 with TRBJ2-6; perhaps TRBD1 as D (6 bases). The CDR3 has 18 amino acids. Germline V gives CDR1 SGHVS, CDR2 FQNEAQ. V lost 5 bases and J 0 bases, leaving 17 bases between the germline ends. In nucleotides, the CDR3 is TGTGCCAGCAGCAAACTCAGGGGCCCCAACTCTGGGGCCAACGTCCTGACTTTC. It is translated as CASSKLRGPNSGANVLTF.

The chain has TRBV5-4 and TRBJ1-3; D is uncertain. Trimming cost V 2 bases and J 0 bases, with 6 bases left between them. The CDR3 loop spans 14 amino acids. CDR1 is SGHNT and CDR2 is YYREEE in the germline V gene (reference sequence). As DNA, the CDR3 is TGTGCCAGCAGCTTCAGAGACTCTGGAAACACCATATATTTT. As protein: CASSFRDSGNTIYF.

The CDR3 protein is CASGGQETHNEQFF. Written as DNA, the CDR3 is TGTGCCAGTGGAGGACAAGAAACTCACAATGAGCAGTTCTTC. The rearrangement links TRBV2 to TRBJ2-1, with D possibly called TRBD1 or TRBD2 (5 bases each). The CDR3 length is 14 residues. Germline lookup yields CDR1 SNHLY and CDR2 FYNNEI. The V gene lost 9 bases and the J gene lost 5 bases, with 17 bases spanning the gap. The full variable domain, its missing parts supplied by reference TRBV2 and TRBJ2-1, is EPEVTQTPSHQVTQMGQEVILRCVPISNHLYFYWYRQILGQKVEFLVSFYNNEISEKSEIFDDQFSVERPDGSNFTLKIRSTKLEDSAMYFCASGGQETHNEQFFGPGTRLTVL.

The chain is built from TRBV7-9 and TRBJ1-1, with TRBD1 matching over 12 bases. From germline, CDR1 is SEHNR and CDR2 FQNEAQ (reference sequence). There are 18 residues in the CDR3. The V gene end was trimmed by 1 base and the J gene end by 0 bases; junction bases not matched to a gene: 6. CDR3 nucleotides: TGTGCCAGCAGCTTAGGGCCCGGGACAGGGGGCTTGAACACTGAAGCTTTCTTT. It codes for CASSLGPGTGGLNTEAFF.

The chain carries TRBV28 and TRBJ1-4, with 7 positions matching TRBD1. The CDR3 runs 14 residues. Trimming cost V 3 bases and J 8 bases; bases outside gene matches: 6. CDR1 and CDR2 from the germline V gene are MDHEN and SYDVKM. CDR3: CASSFQGGYEKLFF. The CDR3, as DNA: TGTGCCAGCAGTTTTCAGGGGGGATACGAAAAACTGTTTTTT. Full variable domain (remainder filled in from reference TRBV28 and TRBJ1-4): DVKVTQSSRYLVKRTGEKVFLECVQDMDHENMFWYRQDPGLGLRLIYFSYDVKMKEKGDIPEGYSVSREKKERFSLILESASTNQTSMYLCASSFQGGYEKLFFGSGTQLSVL.

This chain links TRBV7-6 with TRBJ1-3; 9 bases map to TRBD1. Germline loops: CDR1 SGHVS, CDR2 FNYEAQ. The CDR3 is 17 amino acids. V dropped 5 bases and J dropped 3; count of bases not matched to a gene: 11. The CDR3, as DNA: TGTGCCAGCAGCCAGAGTCCCGGGACAGGGATTGGAAACACCATATATTTT. Encoded protein: CASSQSPGTGIGNTIYF.

This chain links TRBV7-9 with TRBJ2-7; D gene uncertain. V lost 5 bases and J 4 bases, leaving 9 bases between the germline ends. The CDR3 has 12 residues. The V gene's germline CDR1 is SEHNR and CDR2 FQNEAQ (reference sequence). The CDR3: CASSSLKYEQYF. CDR3 sequence (DNA): TGTGCCAGCAGCAGCCTAAAATACGAGCAGTACTTC.

V usage is TRBV18 and J usage is TRBJ2-6; 11 bases are a match to TRBD1. This CDR3 is built from 18 residues. With 6 bases clipped from V and 0 bases from J, the junction kept 7 bases outside the gene matches. CDR1 and CDR2 (germline): KGHSH, LQKENI. CDR3: CASSPLGTGGSGANVLTF. The CDR3 DNA reads as TGTGCCAGCTCCCCCCTTGGGACAGGGGGCTCTGGGGCCAACGTCCTGACTTTC.

Here the CDR3 DNA reads TGTGCCTGGAGTGCGGACAGTGTTAATGAAAAACTGTTTTTT. It encodes CAWSADSVNEKLFF. This chain uses TRBV30 with TRBJ1-4; D is possibly TRBD1 (6 bases). The ends were cut back, 1 base at V and 4 bases at J, with 10 bases in the middle. The CDR3 length is 14 residues. The germline CDR1 and CDR2 sequences are GTSNPN and SVGIG (reference sequence).

This clone was observed a single time. This chain connects TRBV29-1 to TRBJ2-2; D remains ambiguous. This CDR3 is 12 amino acids long. The germline gives CDR1 SQVTM, CDR2 ANQGSEA. V was pared by 2 bases and J by 5 bases, with 6 bases between. CDR3: CSVEWGTGELFF. For the CDR3, the DNA is TGCAGCGTTGAATGGGGTACCGGGGAGCTGTTTTTT.

This clone has only a few counts. The V gene is TRBV5-4, the J gene TRBJ2-7; 7 bases fit TRBD1. The CDR3 consists of 13 residues. Germline CDR1 reads SGHNT; CDR2 reads YYREEE (reference sequence). After removal of 4 bases from V and 5 bases from J, the junction contained 6 bases not matched to a gene. The CDR3 sequence is CASSERQGDEQYV. The DNA for the CDR3 is TGTGCCAGCAGCGAAAGACAGGGTGACGAGCAGTACGTC.

This clone has a single count. The chain is built from TRBV27 and TRBJ1-5, with D perhaps TRBD1 (6 bases). The CDR3 spans 14 residues. Germline-derived CDR1 and CDR2 are MNHEY and SMNVEV (reference sequence). V was cut by 5 bases and J by 0 bases, with 8 bases left in between. In DNA, the CDR3 is TGTGCCAGCAGTAAACAGGGTAGCAATCAGCCCCAGCATTTT. It translates to CASSKQGSNQPQHF.

V and J are TRBV9 and TRBJ2-5; the D gene is possibly TRBD1 (5 bases). Trimming left V 4 bases short and J 7 bases short, with 17 bases between. This CDR3 is 14 amino acids long. CDR1 SGDLS and CDR2 YYNGEE come from the germline V gene. CDR3 coding DNA: TGTGCCAGCAGCCCACACCAGGGCCGACCGACCCAGTACTTC. Protein product: CASSPHQGRPTQYF.

This clone has only one observation. The V gene is TRBV10-3, the J gene TRBJ1-2; D is possibly TRBD1 (5 bases). The CDR3 loop spans 16 amino acids. CDR1 ENHRY and CDR2 SYGVKD come from the germline V gene. Deletions cut 5 bases from V and 3 bases from J, with 19 bases between. The chain's CDR3 is CAISTTRDRTHYGYTF. In DNA form, the CDR3 reads TGTGCCATCAGTACCACAAGGGACCGAACACACTATGGCTACACCTTC.

The chain combines TRBV25-1 with TRBJ2-1; tentatively, D is TRBD2 (6 bases). The CDR3 consists of 12 residues. Trimming took 5 bases from V and 9 from J, leaving 11 bases between them. CDR1 and CDR2 (germline): MGHDK, SYGVNS. Here the CDR3 DNA reads TGTGCCAGCAGTCGCGGGGCGAGTGAGCAGTTCTTC. This translates into CASSRGASEQFF.

The gene calls are TRBV5-1 and TRBJ2-5; 10 bases map to TRBD2. The germline CDR1 and CDR2 sequences are SGHRS and YFSETQ. The CDR3 runs to 15 residues. After removal of 8 bases from V and 5 bases from J, the junction contained 12 bases not matched to a gene. The chain's CDR3 is CASKPSGRGEETQYF. CDR3 nucleotide sequence: TGCGCCAGTAAACCGAGCGGGAGGGGAGAGGAGACCCAGTACTTC.

This rearrangement joins TRBV9 to TRBJ2-3; 9 positions agree with TRBD1. The CDR3 is 15 residues long. V shed 3 bases and J 2 bases; nucleotides not matched to a gene: 4. Germline V CDR1 and CDR2: SGDLS, YYNGEE. CDR3 DNA sequence: TGTGCCAGCAGCGACGGGACAGGGTACACAGATACGCAGTATTTT. This encodes CASSDGTGYTDTQYF.

This chain links TRBV2 with TRBJ2-1; TRBD2 agrees at 14 bases. CDR1 SNHLY and CDR2 FYNNEI come from the germline V gene. The CDR3 sequence is 15 residues long. The junction had 9 bases not matched to a gene; V was cut back by 8 bases and J by 9 bases. The CDR3 loop reads CASQVGTSGSGEQFF. The CDR3 DNA sequence: TGTGCCAGCCAAGTTGGGACTAGCGGGAGCGGTGAGCAGTTCTTC. The entire variable domain, with the rest obtained from reference TRBV2 and TRBJ2-1, is as follows: EPEVTQTPSHQVTQMGQEVILRCVPISNHLYFYWYRQILGQKVEFLVSFYNNEISEKSEIFDDQFSVERPDGSNFTLKIRSTKLEDSAMYFCASQVGTSGSGEQFFGPGTRLTVL.

This sequence joins TRBV2 and TRBJ1-2, with 8 bases fitting TRBD1. V dropped 7 bases and J dropped 8; count of bases not matched to a gene: 18. The CDR3 spans 16 residues. Germline V CDR1 and CDR2: SNHLY, FYNNEI. The CDR3 sequence is CASTRIRGRPLTGYTF. The DNA for the CDR3 is TGTGCCAGCACTAGGATCAGGGGGCGCCCCTTAACGGGCTACACCTTC. Using reference TRBV2 and TRBJ1-2 for the parts outside the CDR3, the full variable domain is EPEVTQTPSHQVTQMGQEVILRCVPISNHLYFYWYRQILGQKVEFLVSFYNNEISEKSEIFDDQFSVERPDGSNFTLKIRSTKLEDSAMYFCASTRIRGRPLTGYTFGSGTRLTVV.

The rearrangement uses TRBV2 and TRBJ2-7; possible D gene TRBD2, 7 bases. This CDR3 region has 14 residues. Germline CDR1 and CDR2: SNHLY and FYNNEI. V dropped 3 bases and J dropped 7 bases, with 16 bases sitting between them. The CDR3 region has the DNA TGTGCCAGCAGTGACAGGGACTACCAGGGGGAGCAGTACTTC. Protein product: CASSDRDYQGEQYF.

The chain links TRBV9 to TRBJ2-4; D remains ambiguous. There are 16 residues in the CDR3. The V and J ends lost 1 base and 5 bases respectively, with 16 bases between them. Germline CDR1 reads SGDLS; CDR2 reads YYNGEE. The CDR3 reads CASSVSLKEGQNIQYF. CDR3 DNA: TGTGCCAGCAGCGTAAGTCTGAAAGAAGGCCAAAACATTCAGTACTTC.